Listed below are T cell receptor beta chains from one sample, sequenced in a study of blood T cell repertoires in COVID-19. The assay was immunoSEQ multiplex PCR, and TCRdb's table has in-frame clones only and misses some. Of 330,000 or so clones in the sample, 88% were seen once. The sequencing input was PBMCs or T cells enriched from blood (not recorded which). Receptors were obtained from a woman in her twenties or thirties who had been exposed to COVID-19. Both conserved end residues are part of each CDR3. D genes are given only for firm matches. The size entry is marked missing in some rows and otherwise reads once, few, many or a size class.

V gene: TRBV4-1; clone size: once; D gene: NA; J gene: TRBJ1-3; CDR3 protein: CASSQDPDRDSGSGNTIYF; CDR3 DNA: TGCGCCAGCAGCCAAGATCCAGACCGGGACTCGGGCTCTGGAAACACCATATATTTT
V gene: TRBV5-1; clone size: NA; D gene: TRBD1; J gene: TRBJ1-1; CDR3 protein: CASSRDRGNTEAFF; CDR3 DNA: TGCGCCAGCAGCCGGGACAGGGGAAACACTGAAGCTTTCTTT
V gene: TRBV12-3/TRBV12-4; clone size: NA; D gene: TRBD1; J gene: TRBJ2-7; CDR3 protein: CASSPTGLHEQYF; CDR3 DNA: TGTGCCAGCAGTCCGACAGGGCTCCACGAGCAGTACTTC
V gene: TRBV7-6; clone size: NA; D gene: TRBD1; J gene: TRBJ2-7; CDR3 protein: CASSLSPGQGYEQYF; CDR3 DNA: TGTGCCAGCAGCTTGTCTCCTGGACAGGGCTACGAGCAGTACTTC
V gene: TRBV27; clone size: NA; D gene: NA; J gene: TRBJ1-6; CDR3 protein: CASQTGPYNSPLHF; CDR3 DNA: TGTGCCAGTCAGACGGGTCCATATAATTCACCCCTCCACTTT
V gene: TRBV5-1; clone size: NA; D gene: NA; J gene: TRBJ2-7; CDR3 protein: CASSLSGYEQYF; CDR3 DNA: TGCGCCAGCAGTCTTTCGGGATACGAGCAGTACTTC
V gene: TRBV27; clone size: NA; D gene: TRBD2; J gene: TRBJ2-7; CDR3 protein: CASSSRLAKTYEQYF; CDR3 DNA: TGTGCCAGCAGTTCCAGACTAGCTAAGACCTACGAGCAGTACTTC
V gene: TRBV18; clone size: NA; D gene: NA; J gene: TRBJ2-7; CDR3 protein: CASSPSLGVEQYF; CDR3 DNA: TGTGCCAGCTCACCCAGTTTGGGCGTTGAGCAGTACTTC
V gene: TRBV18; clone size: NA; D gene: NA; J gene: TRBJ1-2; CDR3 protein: CASSPPDRGYTF; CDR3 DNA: TGTGCCAGCTCACCACCCGACAGGGGCTACACCTTC
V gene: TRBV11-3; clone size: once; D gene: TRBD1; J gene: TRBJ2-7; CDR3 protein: CASSFSGQAASYEQYF; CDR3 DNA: TGTGCCAGCAGCTTCTCTGGACAGGCCGCATCCTACGAGCAGTACTTC
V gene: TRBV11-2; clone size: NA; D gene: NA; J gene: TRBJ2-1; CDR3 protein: CASSLQRLEPYNEQFF; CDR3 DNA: TGTGCCAGCAGCCTACAACGACTAGAGCCCTACAATGAGCAGTTCTTC
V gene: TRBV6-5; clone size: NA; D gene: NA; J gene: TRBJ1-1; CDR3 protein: CASTLTLQGEAFF; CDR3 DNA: TGTGCCAGCACTCTAACACTACAGGGTGAAGCTTTCTTT
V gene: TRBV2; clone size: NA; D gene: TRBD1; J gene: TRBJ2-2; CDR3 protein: CASSVGQANTGELFF; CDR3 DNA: TGTGCCAGCAGTGTGGGACAGGCGAACACCGGGGAGCTGTTTTTT
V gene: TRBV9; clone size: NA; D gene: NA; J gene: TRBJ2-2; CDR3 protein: CASSRGLPLNTGELFF; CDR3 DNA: TGTGCCAGCAGCAGGGGACTGCCCTTGAACACCGGGGAGCTGTTTTTT
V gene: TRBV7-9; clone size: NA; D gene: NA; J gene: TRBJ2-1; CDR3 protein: CASSPRLVVYNEQFF; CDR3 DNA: TGTGCCAGCAGCCCGCGACTAGTCGTGTACAATGAGCAGTTCTTC
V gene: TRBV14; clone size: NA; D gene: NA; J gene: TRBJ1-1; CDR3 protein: CASSPGLSSTEAFF; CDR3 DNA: TGTGCCAGCAGTCCAGGGTTATCGTCGACTGAAGCTTTCTTT
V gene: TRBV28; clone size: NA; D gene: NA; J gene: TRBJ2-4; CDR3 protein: CASSLGGAIPNIQYF; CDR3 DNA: TGTGCCAGCAGTTTAGGCGGGGCCATCCCGAACATTCAGTACTTC
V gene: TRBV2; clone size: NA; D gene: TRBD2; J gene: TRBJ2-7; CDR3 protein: CASKIASGRMDEQYF; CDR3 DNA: TGTGCCAGCAAGATCGCTAGCGGGAGGATGGACGAGCAGTACTTC
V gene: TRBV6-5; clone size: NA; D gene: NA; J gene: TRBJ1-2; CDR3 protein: CASSRTEEFYTF; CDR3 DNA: TGTGCCAGCAGTCGGACGGAGGAATTCTACACCTTC
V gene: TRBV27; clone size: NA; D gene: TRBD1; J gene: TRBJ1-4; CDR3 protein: CASGRQGPNEKLFF; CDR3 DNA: TGTGCCAGCGGCCGACAGGGGCCGAATGAAAAACTGTTTTTT
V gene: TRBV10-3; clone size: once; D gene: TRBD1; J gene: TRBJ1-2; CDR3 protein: CAISPGTDYGYTF; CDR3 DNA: TGTGCCATCAGTCCCGGGACAGACTATGGCTACACCTTC
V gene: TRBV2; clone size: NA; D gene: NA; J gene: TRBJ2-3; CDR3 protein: CASSEYGGGTDTQYF; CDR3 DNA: TGTGCCAGCAGTGAATATGGGGGAGGTACAGATACGCAGTATTTT
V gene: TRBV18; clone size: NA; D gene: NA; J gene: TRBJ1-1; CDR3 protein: CASSPSEGQNTEAFF; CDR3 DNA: TGTGCCAGCTCACCAAGTGAGGGCCAGAACACTGAAGCTTTCTTT
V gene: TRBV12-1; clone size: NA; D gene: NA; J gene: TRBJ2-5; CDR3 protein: CASSAGLAGGPGKETQYF; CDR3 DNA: TGTGCCAGCAGCGCCGGACTAGCGGGAGGCCCGGGGAAAGAGACCCAGTACTTC
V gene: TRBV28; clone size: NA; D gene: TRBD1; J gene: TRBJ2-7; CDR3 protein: CASSPTRPGGYEQYF; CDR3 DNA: TGTGCCAGCAGTCCCACCCGGCCAGGGGGTTACGAGCAGTACTTC
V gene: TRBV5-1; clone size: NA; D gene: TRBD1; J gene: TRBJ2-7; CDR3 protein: CASSLDRQGPYEQYF; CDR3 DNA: TGCGCCAGCAGCTTGGATCGACAGGGACCCTACGAGCAGTACTTC
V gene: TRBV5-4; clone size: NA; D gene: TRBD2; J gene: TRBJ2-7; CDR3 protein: CASSGGEAPTVEQYF; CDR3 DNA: TGTGCCAGCAGCGGGGGGGAAGCGCCCACGGTCGAGCAGTACTTC
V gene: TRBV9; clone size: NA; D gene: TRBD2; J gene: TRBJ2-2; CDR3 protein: CASSVGLAGNTGELFF; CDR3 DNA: TGTGCCAGCAGCGTAGGGCTAGCGGGGAACACCGGGGAGCTGTTTTTT
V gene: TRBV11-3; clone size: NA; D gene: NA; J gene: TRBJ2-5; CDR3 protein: CASSFWADQETQYF; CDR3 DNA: TGTGCCAGCAGCTTCTGGGCTGACCAAGAGACCCAGTACTTC
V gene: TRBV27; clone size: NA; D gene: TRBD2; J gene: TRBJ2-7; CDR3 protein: CASSPRPPSGSYEQYF; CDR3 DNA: TGTGCCAGCAGTCCTCGTCCCCCTAGCGGCTCCTACGAGCAGTACTTC
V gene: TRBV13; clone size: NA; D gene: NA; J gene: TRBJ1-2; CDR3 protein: CASSLGSGRYGYTF; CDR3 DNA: TGTGCCAGCAGCTTAGGTTCAGGTCGGTATGGCTACACCTTC
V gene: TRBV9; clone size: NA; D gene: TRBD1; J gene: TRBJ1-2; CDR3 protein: CASSVVPLTGGGGYTF; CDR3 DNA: TGTGCCAGCAGCGTAGTCCCCTTGACAGGGGGAGGGGGCTACACCTTC
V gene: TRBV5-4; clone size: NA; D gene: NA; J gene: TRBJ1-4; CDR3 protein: CASSSGQQSTNEKLFF; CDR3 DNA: TGTGCCAGCAGCTCAGGACAACAATCAACTAATGAAAAACTGTTTTTT
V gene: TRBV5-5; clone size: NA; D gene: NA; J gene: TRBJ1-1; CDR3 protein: CASSIDRQNTEAFF; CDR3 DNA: TGTGCCAGCAGTATCGACAGACAGAACACTGAAGCTTTCTTT
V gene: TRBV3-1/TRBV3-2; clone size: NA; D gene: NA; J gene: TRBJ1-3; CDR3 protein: CASSQDFGVHSGNTIYF; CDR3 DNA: TGTGCCAGCAGCCAAGATTTCGGGGTTCACTCTGGAAACACCATATATTTT
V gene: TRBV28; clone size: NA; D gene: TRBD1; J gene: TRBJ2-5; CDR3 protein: CASSPGQMETQYF; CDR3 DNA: TGTGCCAGCAGCCCGGGACAGATGGAGACCCAGTACTTC
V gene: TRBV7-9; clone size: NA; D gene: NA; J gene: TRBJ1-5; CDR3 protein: CASSLDNEASNQPQHF; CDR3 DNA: TGTGCCAGCAGCTTAGATAATGAGGCCAGCAATCAGCCCCAGCATTTT
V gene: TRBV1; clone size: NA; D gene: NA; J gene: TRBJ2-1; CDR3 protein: CTSSQASGTDRNEQFF; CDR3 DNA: TGCACCAGCAGCCAGGCTAGCGGGACGGACCGCAATGAGCAGTTCTTC
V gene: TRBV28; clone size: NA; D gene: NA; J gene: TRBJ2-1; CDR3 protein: CASTGGWPEQFF; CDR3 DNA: TGTGCCAGCACTGGAGGGTGGCCTGAGCAGTTCTTC
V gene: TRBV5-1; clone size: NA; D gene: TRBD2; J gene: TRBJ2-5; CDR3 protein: CASRGGSETQYF; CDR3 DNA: TGCGCCAGCAGGGGGGGGTCAGAGACCCAGTACTTC
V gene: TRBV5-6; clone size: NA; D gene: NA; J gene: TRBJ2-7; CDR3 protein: CASRPGVGNREQYF; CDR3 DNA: TGTGCCAGCCGTCCGGGGGTGGGGAATCGCGAGCAGTACTTC
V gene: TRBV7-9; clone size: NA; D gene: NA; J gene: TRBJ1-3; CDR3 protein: CASTPRGRDTIYF; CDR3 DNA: TGTGCCAGCACCCCCCGGGGTAGAGACACCATATATTTT
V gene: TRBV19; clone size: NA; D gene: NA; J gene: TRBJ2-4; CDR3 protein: CASDTGEAKNIQYF; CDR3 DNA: TGTGCCTCTGACACTGGGGAGGCCAAAAACATTCAGTACTTC
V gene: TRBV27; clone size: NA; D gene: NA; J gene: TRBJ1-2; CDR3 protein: CASSLRRVGYGYTF; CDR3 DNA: TGTGCCAGCAGTTTACGCAGGGTGGGCTATGGCTACACCTTC
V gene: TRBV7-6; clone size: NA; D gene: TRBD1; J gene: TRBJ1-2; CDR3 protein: CASSLGGQGMRNYGYTF; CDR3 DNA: TGTGCCAGCAGCTTAGGGGGACAGGGGATGAGAAACTATGGCTACACCTTC
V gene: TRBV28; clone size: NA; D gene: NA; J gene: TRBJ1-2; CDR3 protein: CASSPAGVARNYGYTF; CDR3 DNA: TGTGCCAGCAGTCCCGCCGGGGTGGCCCGGAACTATGGCTACACCTTC
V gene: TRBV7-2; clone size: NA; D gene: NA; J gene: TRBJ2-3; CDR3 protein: CASSSNPGDRTDTQYF; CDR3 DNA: TGTGCCAGCAGCTCGAATCCGGGGGATAGGACTGATACGCAGTATTTT
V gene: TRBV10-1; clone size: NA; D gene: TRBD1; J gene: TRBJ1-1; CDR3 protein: CASSGSQDRPEEAFF; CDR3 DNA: TGCGCCAGCAGTGGGAGTCAGGACAGGCCAGAAGAAGCTTTCTTT
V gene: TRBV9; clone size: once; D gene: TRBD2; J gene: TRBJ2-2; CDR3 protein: CASSSPVGLATGELFF; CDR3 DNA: TGTGCCAGCAGCTCCCCCGTGGGACTAGCAACCGGGGAGCTGTTTTTT
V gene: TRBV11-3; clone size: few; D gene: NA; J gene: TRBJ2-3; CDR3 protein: CASGSASSTDTQYF; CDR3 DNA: TGTGCCAGCGGTTCTGCGTCTAGCACAGATACGCAGTATTTT
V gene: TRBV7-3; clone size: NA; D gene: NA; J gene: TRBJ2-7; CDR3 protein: CASSSAGRSYEQYF; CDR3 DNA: TGTGCCAGCAGCTCAGCGGGCCGATCCTACGAGCAGTACTTC
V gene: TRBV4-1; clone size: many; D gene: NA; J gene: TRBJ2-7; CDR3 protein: CASSQLPGQGSTYEQYF; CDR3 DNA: TGCGCCAGCAGCCAATTGCCCGGGCAGGGGAGCACCTACGAGCAGTACTTC
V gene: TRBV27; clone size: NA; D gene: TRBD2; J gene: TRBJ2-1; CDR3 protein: CASSFTSGSNEQFF; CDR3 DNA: TGTGCCAGCAGTTTCACTAGCGGGAGCAATGAGCAGTTCTTC